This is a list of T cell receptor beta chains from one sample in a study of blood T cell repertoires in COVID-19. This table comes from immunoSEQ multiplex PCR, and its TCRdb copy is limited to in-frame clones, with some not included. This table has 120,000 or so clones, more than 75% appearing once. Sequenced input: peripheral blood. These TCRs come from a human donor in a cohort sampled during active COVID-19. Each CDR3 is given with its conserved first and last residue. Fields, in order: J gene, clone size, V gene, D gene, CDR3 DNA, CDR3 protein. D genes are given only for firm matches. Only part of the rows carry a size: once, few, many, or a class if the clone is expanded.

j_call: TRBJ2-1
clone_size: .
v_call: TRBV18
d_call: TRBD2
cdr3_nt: TGTGCCAGCTCACCTCCAACGGGCCAGCGGGGGGCCCTGAACAATGAGCAGTTCTTC
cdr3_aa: CASSPPTGQRGALNNEQFF

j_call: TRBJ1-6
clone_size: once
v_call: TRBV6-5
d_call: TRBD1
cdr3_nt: TGTGCCAGCAGAGGGACAGTAAATTCACCCCTCCACTTT
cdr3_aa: CASRGTVNSPLHF

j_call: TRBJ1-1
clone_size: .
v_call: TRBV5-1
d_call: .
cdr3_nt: TGCGCCAGCAGATATAGGACAGACATGAACACTGAAGCTTTCTTT
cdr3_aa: CASRYRTDMNTEAFF

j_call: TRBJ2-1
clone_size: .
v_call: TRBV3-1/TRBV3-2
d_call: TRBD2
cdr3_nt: TGTGCCAGCAGCTACGGGGGGTACCACCAGTTCTTC
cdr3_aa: CASSYGGYHQFF

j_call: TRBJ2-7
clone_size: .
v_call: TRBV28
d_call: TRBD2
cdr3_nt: TGTGCCAGCAGTTCTTACGTCCCGCGCGGACTAGCGGCCTACGAGCAGTACTTC
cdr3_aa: CASSSYVPRGLAAYEQYF

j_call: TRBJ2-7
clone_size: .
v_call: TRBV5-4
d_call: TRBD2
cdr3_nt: TGTGCCAGCAGCCGGGGACTAGCGGGGACCTACGAGCAGTACTTC
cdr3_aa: CASSRGLAGTYEQYF

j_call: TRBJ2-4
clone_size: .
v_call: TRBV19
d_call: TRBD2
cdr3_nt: TGTGCCAGTAGCCCCACGGGAGGGGCGGGAAACATTCAGTACTTC
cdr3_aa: CASSPTGGAGNIQYF

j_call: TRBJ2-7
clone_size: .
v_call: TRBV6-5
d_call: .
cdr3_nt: TGTGCCGCGGGGCATAGCGGACCCTACGAGCAGTACTTC
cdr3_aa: CAAGHSGPYEQYF

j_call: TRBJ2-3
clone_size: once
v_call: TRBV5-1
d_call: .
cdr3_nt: TGCGCCAGCAGCTCGGGGAGCACAGATACGCAGTATTTT
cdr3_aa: CASSSGSTDTQYF

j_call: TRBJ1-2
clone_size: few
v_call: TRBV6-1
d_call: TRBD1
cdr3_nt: TGTGCCAGCAGTGAAGGACAGGGATTTGGCTATGGCTACACCTTC
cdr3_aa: CASSEGQGFGYGYTF

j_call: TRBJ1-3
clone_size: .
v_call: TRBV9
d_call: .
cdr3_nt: TGTGCCAGCAGCCCCCGGACTCCCGGAAACACCATATATTTT
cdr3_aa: CASSPRTPGNTIYF

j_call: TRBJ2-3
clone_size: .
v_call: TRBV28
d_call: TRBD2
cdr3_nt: TGTGCCAGCAGTTTCCCCCAACTCGGACTAGCGGGCGGAGATACGCAGTATTTT
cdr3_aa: CASSFPQLGLAGGDTQYF

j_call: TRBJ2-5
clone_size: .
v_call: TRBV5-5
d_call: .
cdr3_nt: TGTGCCAGCAGCTTGAGGGTAGCGAGCCCCCTCCAAGAGACCCAGTACTTC
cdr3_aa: CASSLRVASPLQETQYF

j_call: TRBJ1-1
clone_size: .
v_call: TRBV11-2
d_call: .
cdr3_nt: TGTGCCAGCAGCTTAGTAGGGGTCAAGACTGAAGCTTTCTTT
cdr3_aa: CASSLVGVKTEAFF

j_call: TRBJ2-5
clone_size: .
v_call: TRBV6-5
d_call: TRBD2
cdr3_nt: TGTGCCAGCAGTTACTTCGGGGGGGCCCGGGAGACCCAGTACTTC
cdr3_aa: CASSYFGGARETQYF

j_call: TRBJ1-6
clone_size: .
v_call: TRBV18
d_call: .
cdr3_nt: TGTGCCAGCTCACCGGGTCAGGGGCCGAATTCACCCCTCCACTTT
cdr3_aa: CASSPGQGPNSPLHF

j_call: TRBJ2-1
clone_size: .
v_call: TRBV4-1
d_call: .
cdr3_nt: TGCGCCAGCAGCCCCGGGTTCGCGAGGGAGTCCCTCTACAATGAGCAGTTCTTC
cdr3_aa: CASSPGFARESLYNEQFF

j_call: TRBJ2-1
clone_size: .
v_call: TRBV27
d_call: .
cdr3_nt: TGTGCCAGCAGTCGAAGGACAGAAACCTACAATGAGCAGTTCTTC
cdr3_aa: CASSRRTETYNEQFF

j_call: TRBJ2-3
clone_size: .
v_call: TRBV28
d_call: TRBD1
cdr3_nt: TGTGCCAGTCGCGGGACAGGGTTAGTGGATACGCAGTATTTT
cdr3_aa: CASRGTGLVDTQYF

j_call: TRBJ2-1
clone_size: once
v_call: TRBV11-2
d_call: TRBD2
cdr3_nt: TGTGCCAGCAGCTCGACTAGCGGGATAGACAATGAGCAGTTCTTC
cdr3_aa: CASSSTSGIDNEQFF

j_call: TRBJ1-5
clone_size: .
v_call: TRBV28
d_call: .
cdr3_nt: TGTGCCAGCAGGGGGAGAAATCAGCCCCAGCATTTT
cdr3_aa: CASRGRNQPQHF

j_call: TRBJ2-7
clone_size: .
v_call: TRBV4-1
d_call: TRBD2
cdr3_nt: TGCGCCAGCAGCCCGAGCAATCTAGCGGGAGGGCCCCACGAGCAGTACTTC
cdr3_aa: CASSPSNLAGGPHEQYF